These 19 T cell receptor beta chains originate from one sample sequenced in a study of cytomegalovirus exposure and HLA in healthy donors. The PCR employed 60 Vbeta primers together with 13 Jbeta primers. The assay was immunoSEQ multiplex PCR, and TCRdb's table has in-frame clones only and misses some. There are about 200,000 clones in the sample; around 79% occur only once, and more than 0.35% lies in the top ten. The specimen sequenced was PBMCs. These receptors were obtained from a male donor in good health and CMV-seropositive.

The CDR3 loop is CASSFQGALEPQHF. CDR3 nucleotides: TGTGCCAGCAGTTTTCAGGGGGCCTTAGAGCCCCAGCATTTT. The chain links TRBV27 to TRBJ1-5; 8 bases agree with TRBD1. Germline V gives CDR1 MNHEY, CDR2 SMNVEV (reference sequence). V shed 3 bases, J shed 8 bases, and the junction held 6 bases outside the gene matches. The CDR3 totals 14 residues.

The chain links TRBV6-5 to TRBJ1-1; D ambiguous. Trimming took off 7 bases at V and 7 bases at J, with 10 bases between the two ends. CDR1 and CDR2 (germline): MNHEY, SVGAGI. The CDR3 consists of 11 residues. CDR3 residues: CASTRDYEAFF. DNA of the CDR3: TGTGCCAGCACCCGTGACTATGAAGCTTTCTTT.

The gene calls are TRBV19 and TRBJ1-5; 7 bases align to TRBD1. In germline, CDR1 is LNHDA, CDR2 SQIVND (reference sequence). V trimming: 6 bases; J trimming: 3 bases; junction bases outside the gene matches: 8. This CDR3 is built from 15 residues. Here the CDR3 DNA reads TGTGCCAGTAGCCGAGACAGGGTCTACAATCAGCCCCAGCATTTT. It codes for CASSRDRVYNQPQHF.

The V and J genes are TRBV11-3 and TRBJ2-1; a possible D gene is TRBD2 (7 bases). V lost 0 bases to trimming and J lost 8 bases, with 14 bases between them. CDR3 length equals 15 residues. Germline V gene sequence: CDR1 SGHNT, CDR2 YENEEA. The CDR3 reads CASSLEQGGADEQFF. CDR3 DNA: TGTGCCAGCAGCTTAGAACAGGGAGGGGCCGATGAGCAGTTCTTC. The variable domain in full, completed from reference TRBV11-3 and TRBJ2-1, reads EAGVVQSPRYKIIEKKQPVAFWCNPISGHNTLYWYLQNLGQGPELLIRYENEEAVDDSQLPKDRFSAERLKGVDSTLKIQPAELGDSAVYLCASSLEQGGADEQFFGPGTRLTVL.

This rearrangement joins TRBV11-1 to TRBJ2-5, with D hard to call. Germline assignment: CDR1 SGHAT and CDR2 FQDESV (reference sequence). The CDR3 runs to 12 residues. Trimming cost V 6 bases and J 5 bases, with 10 bases left between them. CDR3 bases: TGTGCCAGCAGAGCAGGCATCGAGACCCAGTACTTC. Residues: CASRAGIETQYF.

The chain is built from TRBV11-2 and TRBJ2-7; 9 bases agree with TRBD2. The CDR3 is 15 residues long. V dropped 3 bases and J dropped 3; count of bases not matched to a gene: 6. Per germline, CDR1 SGHAT and CDR2 FQNNGV. The CDR3 region has the DNA TGTGCCAGCAGCTTGGAGCGGGGGGCATACTACGAGCAGTACTTC. Its protein product is CASSLERGAYYEQYF.

The V and J genes are TRBV10-3 and TRBJ1-2, with D possibly TRBD1 on 5 matching bases. CDR3 length: 12 amino acids. The V gene lost 4 bases and the J gene lost 7 bases, with 10 bases spanning the gap. From germline, CDR1 is ENHRY and CDR2 SYGVKD. CDR3 amino acids: CAISAGDSGYTF. The CDR3 nucleotides are TGTGCCATCAGTGCGGGGGATAGTGGCTACACCTTC.

The chain joins TRBV9 to TRBJ2-3; 8 positions match TRBD2. CDR3 length: 19 residues. V was clipped by 0 bases and J by 7 bases; unmatched bases: 19. CDR1 is SGDLS, CDR2 YYNGEE, per germline. CDR3: CASSVASSGDALAFYTQYF. CDR3 bases: TGTGCCAGCAGCGTAGCCAGTAGCGGGGACGCCCTAGCATTTTATACGCAGTATTTT.

This clone has only one observation. The gene calls are TRBV6-5 and TRBJ2-1, with TRBD2 as a possible D gene (6 bases). Germline CDR1 reads MNHEY; CDR2 reads SVGAGI. This CDR3 has 14 residues. The germline V and J ends were trimmed by 6 bases and 7 bases, with 16 bases remaining between them. For the CDR3, the DNA is TGTGCCAGCAGGACGGCGGGGCCACTTAATGAGCAGTTCTTC. Amino acid sequence: CASRTAGPLNEQFF.

This chain uses TRBV7-9 with TRBJ2-5; D unclear. CDR3 length equals 12 residues. Trimming removed 7 bases at V and 2 bases at J, with 8 bases between. The germline CDR1 and CDR2 sequences are SEHNR and FQNEAQ (reference sequence). CDR3 nucleotide sequence: TGTGCCAGCACCTGGGCTCAAGAGACCCAGTACTTC. This codes for CASTWAQETQYF.

The chain combines TRBV5-5 with TRBJ1-1; TRBD1 is a possible D gene (5 bases). CDR1 and CDR2 from the germline V gene are SGHKS and YYEKEE (reference sequence). The CDR3 covers 13 residues. The ends were cut back, 7 bases at V and 8 bases at J, with 18 bases in the middle. CDR3 DNA sequence: TGTGCCAGCGAGCTCTCCGGGGGAAGAGAAGCTTTCTTT. It is translated as CASELSGGREAFF.

V gene TRBV9 combines with J gene TRBJ2-2; the match to TRBD2 covers 14 bases. The V gene end was trimmed by 3 bases and the J gene end by 7 bases; junction bases not matched to a gene: 11. The germline CDR1 and CDR2 sequences are SGDLS and YYNGEE. The CDR3 spans 18 residues. CDR3 in amino acids: CASSGAGTSGRRDGELFF. Written as DNA, the CDR3 is TGTGCCAGCAGCGGGGCCGGGACTAGCGGGAGACGGGACGGGGAGCTGTTTTTT.

The chain recombines TRBV4-3 with TRBJ2-5; D remains ambiguous. The J call is in doubt because the DNA end fits TRBJ2-7 better. Germline-derived CDR1 and CDR2 are LGHNA and YSLEER. The CDR3 length is 16 residues. CDR3 region: CASSQGLGQMGYEQYF. The CDR3, as DNA: TGCGCCAGCAGCCAAGGCCTGGGCCAAATGGGCTACGAGCAGTACTTC.

The genes are TRBV11-3 and TRBJ2-1, with D possibly being TRBD2 (5 bases). Germline CDR1 SGHNT, CDR2 YENEEA. Trimming stripped 6 bases from V and 4 bases from J, with 10 bases between. CDR3 length equals 13 residues. DNA of the CDR3: TGTGCCAGCAGGGGAGCCCAATACAATGAGCAGTTCTTC. Translated, it gives CASRGAQYNEQFF. Combining the CDR3 with reference TRBV11-3 and TRBJ2-1 gives the whole variable domain EAGVVQSPRYKIIEKKQPVAFWCNPISGHNTLYWYLQNLGQGPELLIRYENEEAVDDSQLPKDRFSAERLKGVDSTLKIQPAELGDSAVYLCASRGAQYNEQFFGPGTRLTVL.

This chain uses TRBV21-1 with TRBJ1-2. TRBV21-1 is shown as a pseudogene. The length of the CDR3 is 20 residues. This chain's CDR3 is CASSPREETAGRGASYGYTF. CDR3 nucleotide sequence: TGTGCCAGCAGCCCCCGGGAGGAGACCGCAGGGAGAGGGGCTTCCTATGGCTACACCTTC.

This chain links TRBV27 with TRBJ1-3; TRBD1 might be the D (5 bases). The germline V gene has CDR1 MNHEY and CDR2 SMNVEV (reference sequence). V lost 5 bases and J lost 3, with 11 bases in between. The CDR3 loop spans 14 amino acids. This chain's CDR3 is CASSAMGLGNTIYF. Written as DNA, the CDR3 is TGTGCCAGCAGTGCCATGGGACTTGGAAACACCATATATTTT.

The chain couples TRBV2 to TRBJ2-1; the D gene is possibly TRBD2 (5 bases). The CDR3 extends over 11 amino acids. Deletions cut 7 bases from V and 5 bases from J, with 6 bases between. The germline CDR1 and CDR2 sequences are SNHLY and FYNNEI. CDR3 DNA: TGTGCCAGCACTAGCCACAATGAGCAGTTCTTC. Protein: CASTSHNEQFF.

The chain's CDR3 is CAIWGGTGGYQPQHF. CDR3 sequence (DNA): TGTGCCATCTGGGGAGGGACAGGGGGTTATCAGCCCCAGCATTTT. The genes are TRBV6-1 and TRBJ1-5; 11 nucleotides line up with TRBD1. Looked up from germline, CDR1 is MNHNS and CDR2 is SASEGT. The length of the CDR3 is 15 residues. Unmatched junction bases numbered 10, after V lost 10 bases and J lost 5 bases.

The chain links TRBV6-5 to TRBJ1-2; 7 nucleotides line up with TRBD1. The CDR3 extends over 14 amino acids. The germline V gene has CDR1 MNHEY and CDR2 SVGAGI. J was trimmed by 4 bases and V by 5 bases; bases with no gene match: 7. CDR3 coding DNA: TGTGCCAGCAGTCGCGCAGGGGGGAGCTATGGCTACACCTTC. It specifies CASSRAGGSYGYTF.